Listed below are T cell receptor beta chains from one sample, sequenced in a study of shared clonotypes between healthy human individuals. The data were produced by immunoSEQ multiplex PCR, yet TCRdb's version contains in-frame clones alone and is incomplete. The data contain about 590,000 clones, around 95% of them singletons. Sequenced: naive CD8+ T cells sorted from blood. The receptor set was obtained from a woman aged 25 to 39 in good health. Each CDR3 is given with its conserved first and last residue. A D gene is named only where the DNA matches it firmly.

d_call j_call v_call cdr3_aa
- TRBJ1-1 TRBV19 CASSAGRTEAFF
- TRBJ1-1 TRBV7-9 CASSRAGPEAFF
- TRBJ1-5 TRBV10-2 CASRDMGSNQPQHF
- TRBJ2-7 TRBV9 CARRPPPSYEQYF
- TRBJ2-2 TRBV28 CASSYTGELFF
TRBD2 TRBJ2-3 TRBV27 CASSPLTSGSLYTQYF
TRBD2 TRBJ2-1 TRBV7-2 CASSLASTIAGGYNEQFF
- TRBJ2-5 TRBV2 CASSEGSWRDQETQYF
- TRBJ2-1 TRBV27 CASSFWGSYNEQFF
- TRBJ1-1 TRBV28 CASSLLIHTEAFF
- TRBJ2-7 TRBV6-1 CASSTPRRMDWEQYF
- TRBJ1-4 TRBV6-1 CASSEISAVKYSENEKLFF
- TRBJ1-2 TRBV27 CASSYASGAGYTF
- TRBJ2-5 TRBV7-9 CASSWSLGETQYF
- TRBJ2-7 TRBV18 CASSRDQTYEQYF
- TRBJ1-4 TRBV5-1 CASSFDRRPTNEKLFF
- TRBJ1-5 TRBV19 CASSIQRGFNQPQHF
TRBD1 TRBJ2-5 TRBV28 CATTDPGQGSETQYF
- TRBJ2-5 TRBV2 CASSEVGAWETQYF
TRBD1 TRBJ2-7 TRBV19 CASTSTQTGVGEQYF
- TRBJ1-2 TRBV29-1 CSVEDPGQGYTF
TRBD2 TRBJ2-1 TRBV7-8 CASSPVLAGGPGEQFF
TRBD2 TRBJ2-2 TRBV9 CASSGTSGSGGELFF
TRBD2 TRBJ2-1 TRBV27 CASSILAGGRNEQFF
- TRBJ2-7 TRBV7-3 CASSLGLGYEQYF
- TRBJ1-1 TRBV6-5 CASSYGGYYTEAFF
TRBD1 TRBJ1-2 TRBV6-6 CASRTGSDYGYTF
- TRBJ2-2 TRBV28 CASSSYTGELFF
TRBD1 TRBJ1-5 TRBV28 CASSLQGVSAQPQHF
- TRBJ2-7 TRBV29-1 CSVGQVGTSSYEQYF
TRBD2 TRBJ2-7 TRBV14 CASSQEIAGPHEQYF
TRBD1 TRBJ2-7 TRBV6-5 CASSMGTGQNEQYF
TRBD1 TRBJ2-1 TRBV9 CASSPLTGYPYNEQFF
TRBD2 TRBJ2-3 TRBV7-9 CASSRSGTSTDTQYF
- TRBJ2-3 TRBV6-1 CASVENQYTQYF
- TRBJ2-7 TRBV4-3 CASSQFGVRYF
TRBD2 TRBJ2-7 TRBV11-2 CASSLEGGLGPYEQYF
TRBD2 TRBJ2-1 TRBV19 CASSGTSGYNEQFF
- TRBJ1-1 TRBV6-5 CASSGTVNTEAFF
TRBD1 TRBJ2-2 TRBV6-1 CASSVRDRGDTGELFF
- TRBJ2-7 TRBV7-9 CASSPDYEQYF
TRBD1 TRBJ2-7 TRBV28 CASRNNRGYHYEQYF
TRBD1 TRBJ1-1 TRBV7-9 CASSDTGGGGAFF
TRBD2 TRBJ2-5 TRBV7-8 CASSLVVREGPGETQYF
TRBD1 TRBJ2-7 TRBV27 CASSSTGGYEQYF
- TRBJ2-7 TRBV14 CASSQVRGGNYEQYF
- TRBJ1-1 TRBV19 CASSITSGSEAFF
- TRBJ2-7 TRBV15 CATSRGAGSYEQYF
- TRBJ2-1 TRBV11-2 CASSLAYNEQFF
TRBD2 TRBJ2-2 TRBV5-6 CASSQGLAGGPTGELFF
- TRBJ2-1 TRBV9 CASSDSGFSNEQFF
- TRBJ2-6 TRBV7-9 CASSLEDPPGANVLTF
TRBD2 TRBJ2-3 TRBV27 CASSPAAGGPDTQYF
- TRBJ1-1 TRBV25-1 CASSELGVGEAFF
- TRBJ2-1 TRBV29-1 CSVEATGLRVYNEQFF